This T cell receptor beta chain derives from a study of cytomegalovirus exposure and HLA in healthy donors. Across the study: Some 80 million unique TCRs from HLA-typed donors were held in an early data release.

Per the germline V gene, CDR1 is SNHLY and CDR2 is FYNNEI. This CDR3 contains 12 residues. V lost 6 bases, J lost 3 bases, and 2 bases stayed unmatched. Study results and limitations: What a later analysis showed was that several of the most significant clusters appeared linked to common viral pathogens. Accurate prediction of HLA-A and HLA-B alleles (for most subjects) was reportedly achieved from TCR beta sequences.

13 Jbeta primers and 60 Vbeta primers were used for the PCR. Using immunoSEQ multiplex PCR, the repertoire was profiled, and TCRdb retains in-frame clones only, with some absent. The sample has 40,000 or so clones, over 70% seen once. Comments on this clone: Its cognate antigen is unknown.

The source is a man between 25 and 39 years old in good health and CMV-seronegative. The V gene is TRBV2, the J gene TRBJ2-7, with 7 positions matching TRBD1. Specimen: PBMCs. Here the CDR3 reads CASSRDSYEQYF. The CDR3 region has the DNA TGTGCCAGCAGCCGGGACAGCTACGAGCAGTACTTC.